The rows below give T cell receptor beta chains drawn from one sample of a study of blood T cell repertoires in COVID-19. Libraries were prepared by immunoSEQ multiplex PCR; TCRdb keeps only in-frame clonotypes and omits some of them. The sample has roughly 110,000 clones, more than 70% seen once. The specimen was peripheral blood. The receptors come from a human donor in a cohort sampled during active COVID-19. Each CDR3 is given with its conserved first and last residue. The order of the fields is CDR3 DNA, CDR3 protein, V gene, clone size, J gene, D gene. D genes are given only for firm matches. Expanded clones get a size class; other rows say once, few or many, or leave the size out.

cdr3_nt: TGTGCCAGCAGCTTAGTGGGAGCAAATGAGCAGTTCTTC
cdr3_aa: CASSLVGANEQFF
v_call: TRBV7-9
clone_size: NA
j_call: TRBJ2-1
d_call: NA

cdr3_nt: TGCGCCAGCAGCCAAGATCGAGTTCCTAGCGGGGACTACGAGCAGTACTTC
cdr3_aa: CASSQDRVPSGDYEQYF
v_call: TRBV4-3
clone_size: NA
j_call: TRBJ2-7
d_call: TRBD2

cdr3_nt: TGTGCCAGCAGCCCTCCCCTTGCTAGCGGGAGTGGTAATACGCAGTATTTT
cdr3_aa: CASSPPLASGSGNTQYF
v_call: TRBV3-1/TRBV3-2
clone_size: NA
j_call: TRBJ2-3
d_call: TRBD2

cdr3_nt: TGTGCCAGCAGTTTAATGTCGCGGGCCTCCTATAATTCACCCCTCCACTTT
cdr3_aa: CASSLMSRASYNSPLHF
v_call: TRBV27
clone_size: few
j_call: TRBJ1-6
d_call: NA

cdr3_nt: TGCGCCAGCAGCTCCGGGACAAAGAACACTGAAGCTTTCTTT
cdr3_aa: CASSSGTKNTEAFF
v_call: TRBV5-1
clone_size: NA
j_call: TRBJ1-1
d_call: NA

cdr3_nt: TGTGCCAGCAGCGTAGACGCAGGGGGGAACACTGAAGCTTTCTTT
cdr3_aa: CASSVDAGGNTEAFF
v_call: TRBV9
clone_size: NA
j_call: TRBJ1-1
d_call: TRBD1

cdr3_nt: TGTGCCGCGTCTCGGGCTAGCGTAGCAGATACGCAGTATTTT
cdr3_aa: CAASRASVADTQYF
v_call: TRBV7-2
clone_size: NA
j_call: TRBJ2-3
d_call: NA

cdr3_nt: TGTGCCAGCAGTTTCATACCCCCAGGGGGAGAGCAGTACTTC
cdr3_aa: CASSFIPPGGEQYF
v_call: TRBV27
clone_size: NA
j_call: TRBJ2-7
d_call: TRBD1

cdr3_nt: TGTGCCAGCAGTTTTAGGCAGGACAATGAGCAGTTCTTC
cdr3_aa: CASSFRQDNEQFF
v_call: TRBV12-3/TRBV12-4
clone_size: NA
j_call: TRBJ2-1
d_call: NA

cdr3_nt: TGTGCCTGGAGAAGGACAGGGTACAGTACAGATACGCAGTATTTT
cdr3_aa: CAWRRTGYSTDTQYF
v_call: TRBV30
clone_size: NA
j_call: TRBJ2-3
d_call: TRBD1

cdr3_nt: TGTGCTAGTGGCTGGGACACCACCTCCCTCACTGAAGCTTTCTTT
cdr3_aa: CASGWDTTSLTEAFF
v_call: TRBV12-5
clone_size: NA
j_call: TRBJ1-1
d_call: NA

cdr3_nt: TGTGCCAGCAGCTTACAAGGGGGAAATAATCAGCCCCAGCATTTT
cdr3_aa: CASSLQGGNNQPQHF
v_call: TRBV7-2
clone_size: NA
j_call: TRBJ1-5
d_call: NA

cdr3_nt: TGTGCCATCACCCCGGAACTAGCGAGTGCCAATGAGCAGTTCTTC
cdr3_aa: CAITPELASANEQFF
v_call: TRBV10-3
clone_size: NA
j_call: TRBJ2-1
d_call: TRBD2

cdr3_nt: TGTGCCAGCAGTTTAGGGGGGAGGGAGGCAGATACGCAGTATTTT
cdr3_aa: CASSLGGREADTQYF
v_call: TRBV27
clone_size: NA
j_call: TRBJ2-3
d_call: TRBD2

cdr3_nt: TGTGCCAGCAGTTTAGTTTATGGGGGGACTGGGGCCAACGTCCTGACTTTC
cdr3_aa: CASSLVYGGTGANVLTF
v_call: TRBV27
clone_size: NA
j_call: TRBJ2-6
d_call: NA

cdr3_nt: TGTGCCAGCAGCTCAATCGGAGGACCCCTCCACTTT
cdr3_aa: CASSSIGGPLHF
v_call: TRBV5-4
clone_size: NA
j_call: TRBJ1-6
d_call: NA

cdr3_nt: TGTGCCAGCAGCCGGACAGGGGCCACCCTCCACTTT
cdr3_aa: CASSRTGATLHF
v_call: TRBV6-5
clone_size: NA
j_call: TRBJ1-6
d_call: TRBD1

cdr3_nt: TGCAGCGTTCTCCCAGCGGGGCAAGAGACCCAGTACTTC
cdr3_aa: CSVLPAGQETQYF
v_call: TRBV29-1
clone_size: NA
j_call: TRBJ2-5
d_call: TRBD2

cdr3_nt: TGTGCCAGTTCCATATTGGACACACTCCCAGATACGCAGTATTTT
cdr3_aa: CASSILDTLPDTQYF
v_call: TRBV2
clone_size: NA
j_call: TRBJ2-3
d_call: NA

cdr3_nt: TGTGCCAGCTTCGACAGGGCCCCCTATGGCTACACCTTC
cdr3_aa: CASFDRAPYGYTF
v_call: TRBV28
clone_size: NA
j_call: TRBJ1-2
d_call: TRBD1

cdr3_nt: TGTGCCAGCAAGGAGACAGCCAATTTAAGATTACCCCTCCACTTT
cdr3_aa: CASKETANLRLPLHF
v_call: TRBV27
clone_size: NA
j_call: TRBJ1-6
d_call: NA

cdr3_nt: TGCGCCAGCAGCCAATCCTCGAACACCGGGGAGCTGTTTTTT
cdr3_aa: CASSQSSNTGELFF
v_call: TRBV4-3
clone_size: NA
j_call: TRBJ2-2
d_call: NA

cdr3_nt: TGTGCCTGGAGGGGCACTGGCACTGAAGCTTTCTTT
cdr3_aa: CAWRGTGTEAFF
v_call: TRBV30
clone_size: NA
j_call: TRBJ1-1
d_call: NA

cdr3_nt: TGTGCCAGCAGTTACTCGAGCGAGAATGAGCAGTTCTTC
cdr3_aa: CASSYSSENEQFF
v_call: TRBV6-6
clone_size: NA
j_call: TRBJ2-1
d_call: NA

cdr3_nt: TGTGCCACTACCCCGACAGGTATGACAGATACGCAGTATTTT
cdr3_aa: CATTPTGMTDTQYF
v_call: TRBV19
clone_size: NA
j_call: TRBJ2-3
d_call: NA

cdr3_nt: TGTGCCAGCAGCGCCGGGGGGGGGTCCGGAATCACCGGGGAGCTGTTTTTT
cdr3_aa: CASSAGGGSGITGELFF
v_call: TRBV7-9
clone_size: NA
j_call: TRBJ2-2
d_call: TRBD2

cdr3_nt: TGTGCCAGTAGTATAAAAGGGGCAAACAATCAGCCCCAGCATTTT
cdr3_aa: CASSIKGANNQPQHF
v_call: TRBV19
clone_size: NA
j_call: TRBJ1-5
d_call: NA

cdr3_nt: TGTGCCAGCAGTTTAGGGCAGGGGACTGAAGCTTTCTTT
cdr3_aa: CASSLGQGTEAFF
v_call: TRBV12-3/TRBV12-4
clone_size: NA
j_call: TRBJ1-1
d_call: NA

cdr3_nt: TGTGCCAGTAGTATGCCCAGGGTGGGTGAAAAACTGTTTTTT
cdr3_aa: CASSMPRVGEKLFF
v_call: TRBV19
clone_size: few
j_call: TRBJ1-4
d_call: NA

cdr3_nt: TGTGCCACACGAACCGGGACAATCGACAATGAGCAGTTCTTC
cdr3_aa: CATRTGTIDNEQFF
v_call: TRBV28
clone_size: NA
j_call: TRBJ2-1
d_call: NA

cdr3_nt: TGCGCCAGCAGCTTGGGGACGGGAACAGATACGCAGTATTTT
cdr3_aa: CASSLGTGTDTQYF
v_call: TRBV5-1
clone_size: NA
j_call: TRBJ2-3
d_call: NA

cdr3_nt: TGTGCCAGCAGTGGTACATTGAGGAGAAACACCATATATTTT
cdr3_aa: CASSGTLRRNTIYF
v_call: TRBV2
clone_size: NA
j_call: TRBJ1-3
d_call: NA

cdr3_nt: TGTGCCAGCAGCGGGCCTAGCACCTCCTACAATGAGCAGTTCTTC
cdr3_aa: CASSGPSTSYNEQFF
v_call: TRBV9
clone_size: NA
j_call: TRBJ2-1
d_call: NA

cdr3_nt: TGTGCCTGGAGCTTCCGGGACAGGGTAGATCAGCCCCAGCATTTT
cdr3_aa: CAWSFRDRVDQPQHF
v_call: TRBV30
clone_size: NA
j_call: TRBJ1-5
d_call: TRBD1

cdr3_nt: TGTGCCAGCAGCAACCGGGACAGGGGGCGAGGCCCCCAGCATTTT
cdr3_aa: CASSNRDRGRGPQHF
v_call: TRBV7-2
clone_size: NA
j_call: TRBJ1-5
d_call: TRBD1

cdr3_nt: TGCGCCAGCAGCCAATTGCCGGGACAGATGAAGCCCCAGCATTTT
cdr3_aa: CASSQLPGQMKPQHF
v_call: TRBV5-1
clone_size: NA
j_call: TRBJ1-5
d_call: TRBD1

cdr3_nt: TGTGCCAGTAGTGAGGACAGGGCGAGGAGTGAAAAACTGTTTTTT
cdr3_aa: CASSEDRARSEKLFF
v_call: TRBV19
clone_size: NA
j_call: TRBJ1-4
d_call: TRBD1

cdr3_nt: TGTGCCACCTCATATCTTAGAGGGTCCGTGAGGTCCCAGCATTTT
cdr3_aa: CATSYLRGSVRSQHF
v_call: TRBV27
clone_size: NA
j_call: TRBJ1-5
d_call: NA

cdr3_nt: TGTGCCACTAACATGGGAGGACTCGGGGTAGCGGATACGCAGTATTTT
cdr3_aa: CATNMGGLGVADTQYF
v_call: TRBV18
clone_size: once
j_call: TRBJ2-3
d_call: NA

cdr3_nt: TGCGCCAGCAGCTTGCAGGGACATAGCACAGATACGCAGTATTTT
cdr3_aa: CASSLQGHSTDTQYF
v_call: TRBV5-1
clone_size: NA
j_call: TRBJ2-3
d_call: NA

cdr3_nt: TGTGCCAGCGGCAAGAGCGGGGCAGGCTATGGCTACACCTTC
cdr3_aa: CASGKSGAGYGYTF
v_call: TRBV7-9
clone_size: NA
j_call: TRBJ1-2
d_call: NA

cdr3_nt: TGTGCCAGTAGCGACCCTGGGGGGAGAGCCCTGACTGGGGCCAACGTCCTGACTTTC
cdr3_aa: CASSDPGGRALTGANVLTF
v_call: TRBV19
clone_size: NA
j_call: TRBJ2-6
d_call: NA

cdr3_nt: TGTGCCAGCAGCCCAACGGGACAGGGGTACGAGCAGTACTTC
cdr3_aa: CASSPTGQGYEQYF
v_call: TRBV7-6
clone_size: NA
j_call: TRBJ2-7
d_call: TRBD1

cdr3_nt: TGTGCCAGCAGCTCAGGACTAGCGGGAAGCACAGATACGCAGTATTTT
cdr3_aa: CASSSGLAGSTDTQYF
v_call: TRBV7-2
clone_size: NA
j_call: TRBJ2-3
d_call: TRBD2

cdr3_nt: TGTGCCAGCAGTTACCACAGTCTGAACACTGAAGCTTTCTTT
cdr3_aa: CASSYHSLNTEAFF
v_call: TRBV6-2/TRBV6-3
clone_size: NA
j_call: TRBJ1-1
d_call: NA

cdr3_nt: TGTGCCAGCAGCCCCCAGGGGGCCCTCTCCTACAATGAGCAGTTCTTC
cdr3_aa: CASSPQGALSYNEQFF
v_call: TRBV9
clone_size: NA
j_call: TRBJ2-1
d_call: TRBD1